This T cell receptor beta chain was sequenced in a study of blood T cell repertoires in COVID-19. TCRdb's copy holds only in-frame clones and misses some; the assay was immunoSEQ multiplex PCR. The sample has fewer than 400,000 clones, 85% to 95% seen once; the top ten hold around 3.9%. The CDR3 is made up of 16 amino acids. J lost 7 bases, V lost 1 base, and 10 bases had no gene match. Germline-derived CDR1 and CDR2 are LGHDT and YNNKEL (reference sequence). Material for sequencing was PBMCs or T cells enriched from blood (not recorded which). The chain uses TRBV3-1 (or the pseudogene TRBV3-2) and TRBJ1-2; 9 bases agree with TRBD1. The sequence came from a woman in her 30s who had been exposed to COVID-19. CDR3 sequence (DNA): TGTGCCAGCAGCCAAGGGGGGACAACAGGGGGCCTTGGCTACACCTTC. This translates into CASSQGGTTGGLGYTF.